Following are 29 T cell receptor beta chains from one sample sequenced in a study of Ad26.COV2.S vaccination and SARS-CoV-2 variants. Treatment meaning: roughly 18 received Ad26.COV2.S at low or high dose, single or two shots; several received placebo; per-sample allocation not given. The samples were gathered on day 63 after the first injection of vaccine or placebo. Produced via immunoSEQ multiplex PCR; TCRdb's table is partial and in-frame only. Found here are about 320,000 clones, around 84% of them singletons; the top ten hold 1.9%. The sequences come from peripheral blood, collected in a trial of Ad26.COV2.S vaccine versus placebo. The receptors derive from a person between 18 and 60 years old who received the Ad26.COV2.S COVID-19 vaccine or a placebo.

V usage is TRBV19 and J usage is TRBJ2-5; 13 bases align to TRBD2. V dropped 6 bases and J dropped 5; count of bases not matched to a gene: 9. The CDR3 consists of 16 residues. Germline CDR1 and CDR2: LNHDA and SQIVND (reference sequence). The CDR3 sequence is CASSRTSGGARETQYF. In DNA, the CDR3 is TGTGCCAGTAGCCGAACTAGCGGGGGGGCGCGGGAGACCCAGTACTTC.

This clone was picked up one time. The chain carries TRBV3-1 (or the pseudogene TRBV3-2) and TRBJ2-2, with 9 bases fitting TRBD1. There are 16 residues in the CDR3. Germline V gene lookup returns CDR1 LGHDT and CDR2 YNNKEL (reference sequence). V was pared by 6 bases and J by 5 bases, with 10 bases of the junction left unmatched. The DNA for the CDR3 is TGTGCCAGCAGACGACTCACAGGGGGCGGAACCGGGGAGCTGTTTTTT. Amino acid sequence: CASRRLTGGGTGELFF.

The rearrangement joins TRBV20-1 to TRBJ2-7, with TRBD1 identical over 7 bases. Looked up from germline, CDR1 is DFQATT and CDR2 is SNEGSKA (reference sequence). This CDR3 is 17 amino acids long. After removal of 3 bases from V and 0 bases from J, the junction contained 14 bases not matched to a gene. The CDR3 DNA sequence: TGCAGTGCTAGTCTTGTTATGCCCTCAGGGGGCTCCTACGAGCAGTACTTC. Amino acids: CSASLVMPSGGSYEQYF.

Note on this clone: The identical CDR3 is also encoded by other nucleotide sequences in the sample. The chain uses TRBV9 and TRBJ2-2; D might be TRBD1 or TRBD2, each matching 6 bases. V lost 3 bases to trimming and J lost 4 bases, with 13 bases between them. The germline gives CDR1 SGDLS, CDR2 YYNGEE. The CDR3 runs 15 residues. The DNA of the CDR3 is TGTGCCAGCAGCGCACAGGGACTGTCCACCGGGGAGCTGTTTTTT. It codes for CASSAQGLSTGELFF. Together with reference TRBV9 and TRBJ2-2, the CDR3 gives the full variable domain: DSGVTQTPKHLITATGQRVTLRCSPRSGDLSVYWYQQSLDQGLQFLIQYYNGEERAKGNILERFSAQQFPDLHSELNLSSLELGDSALYFCASSAQGLSTGELFFGEGSRLTVL.

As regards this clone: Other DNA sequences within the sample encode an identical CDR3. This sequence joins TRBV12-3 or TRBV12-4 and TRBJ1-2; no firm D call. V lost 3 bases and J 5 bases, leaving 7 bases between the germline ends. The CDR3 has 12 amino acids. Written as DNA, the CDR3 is TGTGCCAGCAGTTTTTCGGGGTATGGCTACACCTTC. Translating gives CASSFSGYGYTF.

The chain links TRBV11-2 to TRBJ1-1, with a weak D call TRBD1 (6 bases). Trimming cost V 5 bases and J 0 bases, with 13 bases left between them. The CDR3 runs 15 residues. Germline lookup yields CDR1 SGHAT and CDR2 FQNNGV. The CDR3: CASSPRDRLNTEAFF. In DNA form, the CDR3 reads TGTGCCAGCAGCCCTCGCGACAGGTTGAACACTGAAGCTTTCTTT. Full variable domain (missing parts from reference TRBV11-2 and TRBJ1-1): EAGVAQSPRYKIIEKRQSVAFWCNPISGHATLYWYQQILGQGPKLLIQFQNNGVVDDSQLPKDRFSAERLKGVDSTLKIQPAKLEDSAVYLCASSPRDRLNTEAFFGQGTRLTVV.

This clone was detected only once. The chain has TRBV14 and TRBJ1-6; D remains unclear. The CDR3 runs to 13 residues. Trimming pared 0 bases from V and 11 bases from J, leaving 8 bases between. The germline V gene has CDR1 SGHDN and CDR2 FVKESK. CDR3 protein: CASSQDTRTPLHF. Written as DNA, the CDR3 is TGTGCCAGCAGCCAAGATACCCGGACACCCCTCCACTTT.

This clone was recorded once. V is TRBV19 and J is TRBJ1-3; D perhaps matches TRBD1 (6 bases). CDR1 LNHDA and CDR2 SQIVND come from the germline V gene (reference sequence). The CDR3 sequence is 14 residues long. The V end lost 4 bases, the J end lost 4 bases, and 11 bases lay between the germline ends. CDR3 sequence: CASSNRVSGNTIYF. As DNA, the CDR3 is TGTGCCAGTAGTAACAGGGTTTCAGGAAACACCATATATTTT. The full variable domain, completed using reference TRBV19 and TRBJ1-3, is DGGITQSPKYLFRKEGQNVTLSCEQNLNHDAMYWYRQDPGQGLRLIYYSQIVNDFQKGDIAEGYSVSREKKESFPLTVTSAQKNPTAFYLCASSNRVSGNTIYFGEGSWLTVV.

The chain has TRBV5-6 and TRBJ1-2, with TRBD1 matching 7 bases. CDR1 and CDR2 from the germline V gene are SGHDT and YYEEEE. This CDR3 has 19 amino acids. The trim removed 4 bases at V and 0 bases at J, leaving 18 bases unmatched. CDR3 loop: CASSTPRLRDRSTNYGYTF. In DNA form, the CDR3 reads TGTGCCAGCAGCACGCCCCGCCTCCGGGACAGAAGCACTAACTATGGCTACACCTTC. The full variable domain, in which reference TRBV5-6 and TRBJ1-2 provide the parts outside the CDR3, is DAGVTQSPTHLIKTRGQQVTLRCSPKSGHDTVSWYQQALGQGPQFIFQYYEEEERQRGNFPDRFSGHQFPNYSSELNVNALLLGDSALYLCASSTPRLRDRSTNYGYTFGSGTRLTVV.

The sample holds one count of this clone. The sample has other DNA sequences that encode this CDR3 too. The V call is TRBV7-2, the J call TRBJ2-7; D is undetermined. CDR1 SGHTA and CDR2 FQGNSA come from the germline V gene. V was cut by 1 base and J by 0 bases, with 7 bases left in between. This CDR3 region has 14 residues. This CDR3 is CASSLGRVSYEQYF. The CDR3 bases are TGTGCCAGCAGCTTAGGTAGGGTCTCCTACGAGCAGTACTTC.

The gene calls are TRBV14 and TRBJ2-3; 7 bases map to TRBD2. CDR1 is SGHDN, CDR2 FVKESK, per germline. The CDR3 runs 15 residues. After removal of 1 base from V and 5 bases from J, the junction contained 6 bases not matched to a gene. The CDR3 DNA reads TGTGCCAGCAGCCAAGTTCGAGCGGGGAGAGATACGCAGTATTTT. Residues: CASSQVRAGRDTQYF.

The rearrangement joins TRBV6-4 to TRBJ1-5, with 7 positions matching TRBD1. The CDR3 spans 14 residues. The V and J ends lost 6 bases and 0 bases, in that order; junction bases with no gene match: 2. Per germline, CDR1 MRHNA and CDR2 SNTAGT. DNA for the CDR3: TGTGCCAGCAGAGGGACAGTTAGCAATCAGCCCCAGCATTTT. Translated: CASRGTVSNQPQHF.

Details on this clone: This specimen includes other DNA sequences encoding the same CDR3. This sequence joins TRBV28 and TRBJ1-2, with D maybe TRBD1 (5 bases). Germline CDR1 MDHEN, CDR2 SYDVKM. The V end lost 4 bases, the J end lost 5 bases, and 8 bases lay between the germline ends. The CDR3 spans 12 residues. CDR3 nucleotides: TGTGCCAGCAGTTGGGGGAGGTATGGCTACACCTTC. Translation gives CASSWGRYGYTF.

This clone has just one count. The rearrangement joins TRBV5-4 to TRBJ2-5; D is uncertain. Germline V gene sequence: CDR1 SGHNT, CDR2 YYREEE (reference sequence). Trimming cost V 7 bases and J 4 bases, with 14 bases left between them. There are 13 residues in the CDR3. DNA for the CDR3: TGTGCCAGCTCGACGCCGGGCGGAGAGACCCAGTACTTC. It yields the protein CASSTPGGETQYF.

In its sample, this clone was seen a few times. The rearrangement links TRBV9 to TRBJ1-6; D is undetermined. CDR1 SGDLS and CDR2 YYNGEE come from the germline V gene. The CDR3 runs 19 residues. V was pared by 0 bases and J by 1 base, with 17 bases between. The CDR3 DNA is TGTGCCAGCAGCGTAGGAGCCACAGCAGCTGAATCCTATAATTCACCCCTCCACTTT. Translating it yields CASSVGATAAESYNSPLHF.

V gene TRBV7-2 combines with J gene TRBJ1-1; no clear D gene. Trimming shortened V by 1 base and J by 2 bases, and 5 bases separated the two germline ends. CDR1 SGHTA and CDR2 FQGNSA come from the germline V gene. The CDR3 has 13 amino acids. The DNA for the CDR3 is TGTGCCAGCAGCTTAGTCATCAACACTGAAGCTTTCTTT. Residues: CASSLVINTEAFF.

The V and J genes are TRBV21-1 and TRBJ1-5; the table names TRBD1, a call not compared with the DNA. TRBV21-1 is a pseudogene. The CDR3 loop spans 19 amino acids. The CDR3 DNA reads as TGTGCCAGCAGCACCTTCCATGTCAGGGGGCAAGGTGGCAATCAGCCCCAGCATTTT. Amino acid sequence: CASSTFHVRGQGGNQPQHF.

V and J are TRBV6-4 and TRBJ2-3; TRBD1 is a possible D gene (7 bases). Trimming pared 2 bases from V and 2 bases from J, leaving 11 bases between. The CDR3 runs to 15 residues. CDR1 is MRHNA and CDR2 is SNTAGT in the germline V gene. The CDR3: CASSDGRGDTDTQYF. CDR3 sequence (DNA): TGTGCCAGCAGTGACGGCAGGGGGGACACAGATACGCAGTATTTT.

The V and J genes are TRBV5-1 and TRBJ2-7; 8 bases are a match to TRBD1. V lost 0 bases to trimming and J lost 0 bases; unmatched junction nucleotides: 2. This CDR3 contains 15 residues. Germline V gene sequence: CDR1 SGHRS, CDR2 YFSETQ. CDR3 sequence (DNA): TGCGCCAGCAGCTTGGCCGGGACAGGCTCCTACGAGCAGTACTTC. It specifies CASSLAGTGSYEQYF.

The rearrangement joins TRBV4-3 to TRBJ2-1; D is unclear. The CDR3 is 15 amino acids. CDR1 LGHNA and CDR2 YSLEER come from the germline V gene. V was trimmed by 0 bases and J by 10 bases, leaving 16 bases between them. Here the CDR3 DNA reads TGCGCCAGCAGCCAAGAGGGAACTGGCTTGGGGGAGCAGTTCTTC. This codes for CASSQEGTGLGEQFF.

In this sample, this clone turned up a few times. CDR3 residues: CASSLEPGGEQYF. Here the CDR3 DNA reads TGTGCCAGCAGCTTAGAGCCAGGCGGCGAGCAGTACTTC. V gene TRBV7-6 combines with J gene TRBJ2-7, with D unresolved. The germline V and J ends were trimmed by 1 base and 6 bases, with 10 bases remaining between them. In germline, CDR1 is SGHVS, CDR2 FNYEAQ. The CDR3 is 13 amino acids.

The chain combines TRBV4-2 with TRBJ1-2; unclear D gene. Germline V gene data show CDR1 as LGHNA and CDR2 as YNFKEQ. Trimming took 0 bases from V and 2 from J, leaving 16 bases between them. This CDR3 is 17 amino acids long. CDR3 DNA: TGTGCCAGCAGCCAAGACGGGAGGCAGTCCTTAAACTATGGCTACACCTTC. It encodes CASSQDGRQSLNYGYTF.

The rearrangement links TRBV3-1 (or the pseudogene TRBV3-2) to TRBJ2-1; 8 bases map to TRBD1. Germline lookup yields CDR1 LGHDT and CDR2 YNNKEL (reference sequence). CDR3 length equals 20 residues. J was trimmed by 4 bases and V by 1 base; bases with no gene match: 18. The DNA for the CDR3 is TGTGCCAGCAGCCAAGTCGATGACAGGGGCCCGCGGGGACTGTACAATGAGCAGTTCTTC. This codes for CASSQVDDRGPRGLYNEQFF.

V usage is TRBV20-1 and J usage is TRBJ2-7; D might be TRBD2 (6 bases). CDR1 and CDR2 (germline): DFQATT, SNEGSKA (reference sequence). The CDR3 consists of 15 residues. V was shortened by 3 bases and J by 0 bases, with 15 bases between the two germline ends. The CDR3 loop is CSASVRGRSSYEQYF. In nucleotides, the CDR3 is TGCAGTGCTAGTGTGCGGGGAAGAAGCTCCTACGAGCAGTACTTC.

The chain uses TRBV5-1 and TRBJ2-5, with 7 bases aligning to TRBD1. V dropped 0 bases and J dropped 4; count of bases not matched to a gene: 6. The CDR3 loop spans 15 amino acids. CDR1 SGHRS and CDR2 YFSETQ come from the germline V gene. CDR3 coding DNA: TGCGCCAGCAGCTTGGGGACAGGAGCTCTAGAGACCCAGTACTTC. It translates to CASSLGTGALETQYF.

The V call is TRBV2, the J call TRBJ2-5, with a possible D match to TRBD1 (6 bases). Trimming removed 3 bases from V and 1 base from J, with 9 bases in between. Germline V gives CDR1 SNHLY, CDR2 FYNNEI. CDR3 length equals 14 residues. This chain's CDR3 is CASSEVRGQETQYF. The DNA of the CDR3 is TGTGCCAGCAGTGAGGTCAGGGGCCAAGAGACCCAGTACTTC.

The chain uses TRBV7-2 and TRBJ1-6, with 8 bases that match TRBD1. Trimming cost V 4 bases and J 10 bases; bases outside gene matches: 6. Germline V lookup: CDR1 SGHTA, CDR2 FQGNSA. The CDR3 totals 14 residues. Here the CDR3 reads CASSSRQGKSPLHF. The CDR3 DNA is TGTGCCAGCAGCTCAAGACAGGGGAAATCACCCCTCCACTTT. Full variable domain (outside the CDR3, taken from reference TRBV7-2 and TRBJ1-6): GAGVSQSPSNKVTEKGKDVELRCDPISGHTALYWYRQSLGQGLEFLIYFQGNSAPDKSGLPSDRFSAERTGGSVSTLTIQRTQQEDSAVYLCASSSRQGKSPLHFGNGTRLTVT.

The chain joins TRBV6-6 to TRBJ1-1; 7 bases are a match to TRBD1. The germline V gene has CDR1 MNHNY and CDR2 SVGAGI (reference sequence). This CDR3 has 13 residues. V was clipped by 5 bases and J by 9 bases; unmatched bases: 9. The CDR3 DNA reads TGTGCCAGCAGTGCCCGACAGGGTAGTAAAGCTTTCTTT. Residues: CASSARQGSKAFF.

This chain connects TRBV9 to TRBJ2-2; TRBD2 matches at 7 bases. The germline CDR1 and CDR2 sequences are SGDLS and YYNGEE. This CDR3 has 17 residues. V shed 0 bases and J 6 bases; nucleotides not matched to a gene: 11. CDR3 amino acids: CASSVVGGNAGAGELFF. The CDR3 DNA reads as TGTGCCAGCAGCGTAGTTGGGGGTAACGCGGGAGCCGGGGAGCTGTTTTTT.